These 5 T cell receptor beta chains were all obtained from the same sample, sequenced in a study of blood T cell repertoires in COVID-19. Only in-frame clones appear in the TCRdb table, and some are missing; sequencing was by immunoSEQ multiplex PCR. The table has over 200,000 clones, approximately 88% seen once. Material: PBMCs or T cells enriched from blood (not recorded which). The receptors come from a woman younger than 45 who had been exposed to COVID-19.

The rearrangement links TRBV29-1 to TRBJ1-1, with a possible D match to TRBD1 (6 bases). Germline values: CDR1 SQVTM, CDR2 ANQGSEA. Trimming left V 4 bases short and J 3 bases short, with 12 bases between. The CDR3 length is 13 residues. Written as DNA, the CDR3 is TGCAGCGTTGGAGAGGGGGGGCACACTGAAGCTTTCTTT. Its protein is CSVGEGGHTEAFF. Combining the CDR3 with reference TRBV29-1 and TRBJ1-1 gives the whole variable domain SAVISQKPSRDICQRGTSLTIQCQVDSQVTMMFWYRQQPGQSLTLIATANQGSEATYESGFVIDKFPISRPNLTFSTLTVSNMSPEDSSIYLCSVGEGGHTEAFFGQGTRLTVV.

The V call is TRBV28, the J call TRBJ2-1; TRBD2 agrees at 15 bases. Germline CDR1 is MDHEN and CDR2 is SYDVKM. Trimming took 8 bases from V and 5 from J; bases not matched to a gene: 13. This CDR3 region has 18 residues. The CDR3 protein is CASRAAGLAGGIDNEQFF. The CDR3 DNA reads as TGTGCCAGCCGAGCGGCGGGACTAGCGGGAGGAATTGACAATGAGCAGTTCTTC.

This chain joins TRBV7-9 and TRBJ2-2, with TRBD2 matching 11 bases. Trimming took 5 bases from V and 3 from J; bases not matched to a gene: 2. The germline gives CDR1 SEHNR, CDR2 FQNEAQ (reference sequence). CDR3 length equals 15 residues. The CDR3 DNA follows: TGTGCCAGCAGCCGGGGACTAGCGGACACCGGGGAGCTGTTTTTT. Amino acids: CASSRGLADTGELFF.

The rearrangement links TRBV6-4 to TRBJ2-1, with 8 bases fitting TRBD2. This CDR3 contains 15 residues. The germline V gene has CDR1 MRHNA and CDR2 SNTAGT. Losses at the gene ends were 3 bases for V and 8 bases for J; bases not matched to a gene: 9. The CDR3 nucleotides read TGTGCCAGCAGTGATAGAGCGGGAGCTTTTGATGAGCAGTTCTTC. This codes for CASSDRAGAFDEQFF.

The V and J genes are TRBV2 and TRBJ2-1; D is perhaps TRBD2 (5 bases). The CDR3 spans 15 residues. Trimming removed 3 bases from V and 4 bases from J, with 13 bases in between. From germline, CDR1 is SNHLY and CDR2 FYNNEI. DNA for the CDR3: TGTGCCAGCAGTGAGGTAACTAGTCCATACAATGAGCAGTTCTTC. It is translated as CASSEVTSPYNEQFF. Variable domain in full (rest from reference TRBV2 and TRBJ2-1): EPEVTQTPSHQVTQMGQEVILRCVPISNHLYFYWYRQILGQKVEFLVSFYNNEISEKSEIFDDQFSVERPDGSNFTLKIRSTKLEDSAMYFCASSEVTSPYNEQFFGPGTRLTVL.